These 5 T cell receptor beta chains were all obtained from the same sample, sequenced in a study of OX40 agonist ivuxolimab in advanced cancers. Assay used: immunoSEQ multiplex PCR; TCRdb lists only in-frame clones, some missing. The data show some 39,000 clones, 90% seen once. The material sequenced was CD4+ or CD8+ T cells sorted from blood, taken in a trial of the OX40 agonist ivuxolimab. All receptors derive from an adult with an advanced solid tumor such as melanoma, head and neck, liver or kidney cancer.

This clone was seen just once. The chain has TRBV11-2 and TRBJ1-5; 8 bases align to TRBD1. The CDR3 loop spans 17 amino acids. Germline values: CDR1 SGHAT, CDR2 FQNNGV. V shed 5 bases and J 7 bases; nucleotides not matched to a gene: 16. Here the CDR3 DNA reads TGTGCCAGCAGCGTAACAGGGGGGGGATTTTCTCTACAGCCCCAGCATTTT. Translation: CASSVTGGGFSLQPQHF.

V usage is TRBV6-5 and J usage is TRBJ1-1; D perhaps matches TRBD1 (6 bases). V dropped 2 bases and J dropped 8 bases, with 12 bases sitting between them. Germline CDR1 is MNHEY and CDR2 is SVGAGI. There are 13 residues in the CDR3. The CDR3 loop is CASSYSGGGEAFF. As DNA, the CDR3 is TGTGCCAGCAGTTACAGCGGGGGCGGGGAAGCTTTCTTT.

The chain employs TRBV30 and TRBJ2-7, with D perhaps matching TRBD2 (5 bases). The CDR3 is 11 amino acids. Germline V gene sequence: CDR1 GTSNPN, CDR2 SVGIG (reference sequence). Trimming took 1 base from V and 10 from J, leaving 11 bases between them. CDR3 DNA: TGTGCCTGGAGTGGGATGGGGAGCCAGTACTTC. This encodes CAWSGMGSQYF.

Regarding this clone: The junction and the germline gene differ at one end; a read error may be behind it. The chain recombines TRBV7-7 with TRBJ1-3; D not resolved. Germline CDR1 SSHAT, CDR2 FNYEAQ (reference sequence). The CDR3 is 15 residues long. CDR3 nucleotides: TGTGCTAGCAGCTTAGGTTCCGGAGGCGGAAACACCATATATTTT. Residues: CASSLGSGGGNTIYF.

The chain employs TRBV7-2 and TRBJ2-3; tentative D call: TRBD2 (6 bases). CDR1 SGHTA and CDR2 FQGNSA come from the germline V gene. There are 15 residues in the CDR3. Deletions cut 0 bases from V and 2 bases from J, with 9 bases between. The CDR3 protein is CASSLAGGVTDTQYF. CDR3 nucleotide sequence: TGTGCCAGCAGCTTAGCGGGAGGCGTCACAGATACGCAGTATTTT.